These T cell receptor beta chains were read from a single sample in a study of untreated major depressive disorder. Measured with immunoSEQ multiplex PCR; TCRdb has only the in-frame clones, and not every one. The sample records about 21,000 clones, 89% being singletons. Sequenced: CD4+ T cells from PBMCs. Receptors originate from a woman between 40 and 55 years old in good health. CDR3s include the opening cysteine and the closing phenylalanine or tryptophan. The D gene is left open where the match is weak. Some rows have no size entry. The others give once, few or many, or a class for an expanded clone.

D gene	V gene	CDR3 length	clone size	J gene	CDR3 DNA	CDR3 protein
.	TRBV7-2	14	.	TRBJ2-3	TGTGCCAGCAGCTTTTCCAGGGACCCAGATACGCAGTATTTT	CASSFSRDPDTQYF
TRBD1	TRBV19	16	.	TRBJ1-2	TGTGCCAGTAGTATCTCCCAGGGGGGAGGCAATTATGGCTACACCTTC	CASSISQGGGNYGYTF
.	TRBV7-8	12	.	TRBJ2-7	TGTGCCAGCAGCTTAACGGGCTACGAGCAGTACTTC	CASSLTGYEQYF
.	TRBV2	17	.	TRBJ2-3	TGTGCCAGCATTGACCCGGGACTCTTGGGGAACACAGATACGCAGTATTTT	CASIDPGLLGNTDTQYF
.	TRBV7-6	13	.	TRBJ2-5	TGTGCCAGCAGCTTAGGGGGGACGGAGACCCAGTACTTC	CASSLGGTETQYF
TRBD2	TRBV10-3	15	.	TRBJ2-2	TGTGCCTCCACCAATAGCGGGAGGGGAACCGGGGAGCTGTTTTTT	CASTNSGRGTGELFF
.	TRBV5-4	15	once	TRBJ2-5	TGTGCCAGCAGCTTGGCGCGGCGGGACCAAGAGACCCAGTACTTC	CASSLARRDQETQYF
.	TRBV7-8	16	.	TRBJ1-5	TGTGCCAGCAGCGTAGACCGAATAGGGAACAATCAGCCCCAGCATTTT	CASSVDRIGNNQPQHF
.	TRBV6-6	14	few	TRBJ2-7	TGTGCCAGCAGTTACAGGGACTCGACCTACGAGCAGTACTTC	CASSYRDSTYEQYF
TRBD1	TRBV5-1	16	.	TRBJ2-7	TGCGCCAGCAGCTTGGCCAGGGGGCTTTCCATTTACGAGCAGTACTTC	CASSLARGLSIYEQYF
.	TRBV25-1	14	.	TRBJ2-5	TGTGCCAGCAGTGTTCCTTGGGGCCAAGAGACCCAGTACTTC	CASSVPWGQETQYF
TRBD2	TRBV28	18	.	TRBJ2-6	TGTGCCAGCAGTTTTTCAAGCGGGGGGAACTCTGGGGCCAACGTCCTGACTTTC	CASSFSSGGNSGANVLTF
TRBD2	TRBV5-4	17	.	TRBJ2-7	TGTGCCAGCAGCTCTGTATGGGGGACTAGCGGGAAATACGAGCAGTACTTC	CASSSVWGTSGKYEQYF
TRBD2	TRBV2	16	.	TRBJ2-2	TGTGCCAGCAGGGACCTTAGCGGGAGGGCTGCCGGGGAGCTGTTTTTT	CASRDLSGRAAGELFF
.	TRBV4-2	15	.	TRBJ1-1	TGTGCCAGCAGCCAACCGGGGTCTCGCGGGTTTGAAGCTTTCTTT	CASSQPGSRGFEAFF
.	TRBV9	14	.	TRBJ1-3	TGTGCCAGCAGCAGAGACGCCGTTCGAAACACCATATATTTT	CASSRDAVRNTIYF
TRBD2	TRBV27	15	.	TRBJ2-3	TGTGCCAGCGGGCTGCGGGGGTTCAGCACAGATACGCAGTATTTT	CASGLRGFSTDTQYF
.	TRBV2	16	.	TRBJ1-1	TGTGCCAGCAGTGAAGAGGCAGGAGTCATGAACACTGAAGCTTTCTTT	CASSEEAGVMNTEAFF
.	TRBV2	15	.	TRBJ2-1	TGTGCCAGCAACGCGGGCCCCAGGACACCCAATGAGCAGTTCTTC	CASNAGPRTPNEQFF
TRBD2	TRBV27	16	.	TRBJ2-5	TGTGCCAGCAGTTTAAAAGGCGGGAGGGCCACGGAGACCCAGTACTTC	CASSLKGGRATETQYF
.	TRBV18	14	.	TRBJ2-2	TGTGCCAGCTCGACAGTCCCGAACACCGGGGAGCTGTTTTTT	CASSTVPNTGELFF
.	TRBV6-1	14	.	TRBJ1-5	TGTGCCAGCCGGGGTGGGCAGGGGACTCAGCCCCAGCATTTT	CASRGGQGTQPQHF
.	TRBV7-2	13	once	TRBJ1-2	TGTGCCAGCAGCTACGGGACACAATATGGCTACACCTTC	CASSYGTQYGYTF
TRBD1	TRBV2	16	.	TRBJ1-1	TGTGCCAGCATGGGACAGACTCCTTTCTTGAACACTGAAGCTTTCTTT	CASMGQTPFLNTEAFF
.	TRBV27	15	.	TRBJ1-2	TGTGCCAGCAGTTTTGGGCGCGGGAGGGACTATGGCTACACCTTC	CASSFGRGRDYGYTF
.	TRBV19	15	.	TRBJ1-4	TGTGCCAGTAGTTCCCAGTACGCAACTAATGAAAAACTGTTTTTT	CASSSQYATNEKLFF
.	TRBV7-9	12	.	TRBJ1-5	TGTGCCAGCAGCTTACAGGATCAGCCCCAGCATTTT	CASSLQDQPQHF
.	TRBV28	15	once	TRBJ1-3	TGTGCCAGCAGGAAGGACAGCAGCTCTGGAAACACCATATATTTT	CASRKDSSSGNTIYF
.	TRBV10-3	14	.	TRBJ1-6	TGTGCCATGAAGGCGGGAGACTATAATTCACCCCTCCACTTT	CAMKAGDYNSPLHF
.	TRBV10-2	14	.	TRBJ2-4	TGCGCCAGCCATAGGGGCGGAACCAAAAACATTCAGTACTTC	CASHRGGTKNIQYF
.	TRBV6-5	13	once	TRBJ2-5	TGTGCCAGCAGTTCGTTAGCGGACGAGACCCAGTACTTC	CASSSLADETQYF
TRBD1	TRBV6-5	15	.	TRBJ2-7	TGTGCCAGCAGTCAACCGGGACAGGGGTCCTACGAGCAGTACTTC	CASSQPGQGSYEQYF
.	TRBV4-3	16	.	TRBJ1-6	TGCGCCAGCAGCCAAGGGGCGGCAACCTATAATTCACCCCTCCACTTT	CASSQGAATYNSPLHF
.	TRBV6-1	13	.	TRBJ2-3	TGTGCCAGCAGTCCCCAGTCCCCAGATACGCAGTATTTT	CASSPQSPDTQYF
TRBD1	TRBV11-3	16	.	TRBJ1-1	TGTGCCAGCAGCTTAGCACAGGGGGCTGGTGGCACTGAAGCTTTCTTT	CASSLAQGAGGTEAFF
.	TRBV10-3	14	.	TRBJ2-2	TGTGCCATCAGTGATGGGAGTCCAACCGGGGAGCTGTTTTTT	CAISDGSPTGELFF
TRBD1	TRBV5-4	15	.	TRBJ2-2	TGTGCCAGCAGCCTCGGACAGGGAAACACCGGGGAGCTGTTTTTT	CASSLGQGNTGELFF
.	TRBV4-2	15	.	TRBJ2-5	TGTGCCAGCAGCCCGGAGGGCGTCCCAGGGGAGACCCAGTACTTC	CASSPEGVPGETQYF
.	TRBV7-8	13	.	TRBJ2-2	TGTGCCAGCAGGCGTTCGGTCACCGGGGAGCTGTTTTTT	CASRRSVTGELFF
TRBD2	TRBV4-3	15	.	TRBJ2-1	TGCGCCAGCCAGGGTTGGCTAGCGGGGAGTAATGAGCAGTTCTTC	CASQGWLAGSNEQFF
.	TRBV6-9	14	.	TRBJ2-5	TGTGCCAGCAGTTATTCACCGGGGAAAGAGACCCAGTACTTC	CASSYSPGKETQYF
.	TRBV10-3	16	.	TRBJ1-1	TGTGCCATCAGAGAGACGTCCCGAAGCGTGGACACTGAAGCTTTCTTT	CAIRETSRSVDTEAFF
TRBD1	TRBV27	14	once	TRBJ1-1	TGTGCCAGCAGTTCATTATCAGGGGGCACTGAAGCTTTCTTT	CASSSLSGGTEAFF
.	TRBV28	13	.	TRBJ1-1	TGTGCCAGCAGCACACAACCGAACACTGAAGCTTTCTTT	CASSTQPNTEAFF
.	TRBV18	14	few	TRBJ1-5	TGTGCCAGCTTTGCATCGGGAAGCAATCAGCCCCAGCATTTT	CASFASGSNQPQHF
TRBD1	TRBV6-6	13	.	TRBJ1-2	TGTGCCAGCAGCATAGGGACAGGGTTGCGCTACACCTTC	CASSIGTGLRYTF
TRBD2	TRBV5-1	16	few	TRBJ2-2	TGCGCCAGCAGCCGCGTTGAGCGGGGAGTAACCGGGGAGCTGTTTTTT	CASSRVERGVTGELFF
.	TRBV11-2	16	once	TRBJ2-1	TGTGCCAGCAGCCTCGGTGGAGTGGGGACCTACAATGAGCAGTTCTTC	CASSLGGVGTYNEQFF
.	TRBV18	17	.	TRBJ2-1	TGTGCCAGCTCACCTTTTTTTGTGGCAAGCTCCTACAATGAGCAGTTCTTC	CASSPFFVASSYNEQFF
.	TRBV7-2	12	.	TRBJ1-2	TGTGCCAGCAGCTTACTAGACTATGGCTACACCTTC	CASSLLDYGYTF
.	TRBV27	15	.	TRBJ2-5	TGTGCCAGCGGACGGCCTCGGGGGAGAGGAGAGACCCAGTACTTC	CASGRPRGRGETQYF
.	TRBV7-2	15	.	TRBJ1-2	TGTGCCAGCAGCTTAGCTTCAGGGGCGCATGATGGCTACACCTTC	CASSLASGAHDGYTF
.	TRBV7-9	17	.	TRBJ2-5	TGTGCCAGCAGCTACATTAGGGGGGGCACCTTCCAAGAGACCCAGTACTTC	CASSYIRGGTFQETQYF